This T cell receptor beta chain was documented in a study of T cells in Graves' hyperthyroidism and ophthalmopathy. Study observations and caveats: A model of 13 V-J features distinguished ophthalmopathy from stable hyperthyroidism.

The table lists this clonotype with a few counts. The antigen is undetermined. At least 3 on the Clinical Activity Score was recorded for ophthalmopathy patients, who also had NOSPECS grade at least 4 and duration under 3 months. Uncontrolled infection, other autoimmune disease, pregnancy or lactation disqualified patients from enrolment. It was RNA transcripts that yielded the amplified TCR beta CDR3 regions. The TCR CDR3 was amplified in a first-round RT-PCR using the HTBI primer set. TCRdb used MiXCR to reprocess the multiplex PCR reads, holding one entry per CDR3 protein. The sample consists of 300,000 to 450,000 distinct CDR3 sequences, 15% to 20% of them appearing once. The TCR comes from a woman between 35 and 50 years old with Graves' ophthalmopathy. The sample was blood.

CDR3 amino acids: CASSQGLAGETQYF. The CDR3, as DNA: TGCGCCAGCAGCCAAGGACTAGCAGGGGAGACCCAGTACTTC. The chain combines TRBV4-3 with TRBJ2-5; 7 nucleotides agree with TRBD2. Germline assignment: CDR1 LGHNA and CDR2 YSLEER. After removal of 1 base from V and 5 bases from J, the junction contained 4 bases not matched to a gene. The CDR3 runs to 14 residues.